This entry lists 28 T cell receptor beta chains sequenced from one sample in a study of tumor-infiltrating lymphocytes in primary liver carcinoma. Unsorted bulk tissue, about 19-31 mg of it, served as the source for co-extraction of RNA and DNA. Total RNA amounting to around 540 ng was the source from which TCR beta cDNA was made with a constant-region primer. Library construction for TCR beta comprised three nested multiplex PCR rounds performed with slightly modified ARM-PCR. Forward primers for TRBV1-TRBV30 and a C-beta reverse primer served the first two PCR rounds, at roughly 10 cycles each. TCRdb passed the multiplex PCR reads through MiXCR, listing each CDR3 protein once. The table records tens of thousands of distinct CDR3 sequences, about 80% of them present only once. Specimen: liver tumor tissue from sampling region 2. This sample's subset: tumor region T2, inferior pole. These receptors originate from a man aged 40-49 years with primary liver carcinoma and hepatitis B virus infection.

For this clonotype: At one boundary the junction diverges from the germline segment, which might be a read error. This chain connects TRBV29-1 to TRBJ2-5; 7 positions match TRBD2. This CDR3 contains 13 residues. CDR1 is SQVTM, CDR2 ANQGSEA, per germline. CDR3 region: CRVVGRAAETQYF. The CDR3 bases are TGCAGAGTTGTTGGGAGGGCCGCAGAGACCCAGTACTTC.

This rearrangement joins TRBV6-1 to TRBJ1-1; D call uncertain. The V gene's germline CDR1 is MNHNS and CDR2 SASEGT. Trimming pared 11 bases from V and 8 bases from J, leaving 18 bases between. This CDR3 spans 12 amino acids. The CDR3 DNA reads TGTGCCGCTTCGGGTCAGGCACTCGAAGCTTTCTTT. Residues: CAASGQALEAFF.

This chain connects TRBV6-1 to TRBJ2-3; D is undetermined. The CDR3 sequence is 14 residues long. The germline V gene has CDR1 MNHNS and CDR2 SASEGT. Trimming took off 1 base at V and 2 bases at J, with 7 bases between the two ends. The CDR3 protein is CASSEGSDTDTQYF. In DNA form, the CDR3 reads TGTGCCAGCAGTGAAGGATCAGACACAGATACGCAGTATTTT.

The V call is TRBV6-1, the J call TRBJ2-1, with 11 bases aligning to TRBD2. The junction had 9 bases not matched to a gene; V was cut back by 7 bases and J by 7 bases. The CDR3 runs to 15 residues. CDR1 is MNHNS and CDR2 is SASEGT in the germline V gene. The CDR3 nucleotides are TGTGCCAGCAACGCGGGACTAGCGGAATTTAATGAGCAGTTCTTC. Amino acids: CASNAGLAEFNEQFF.

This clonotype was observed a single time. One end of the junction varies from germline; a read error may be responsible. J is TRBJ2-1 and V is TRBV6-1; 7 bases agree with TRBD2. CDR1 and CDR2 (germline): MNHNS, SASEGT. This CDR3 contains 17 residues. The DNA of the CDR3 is TGTGCCAGCATTGGGGGGTCGTGGGCGGGAGAGGTGAATGATCAGTTCTTC. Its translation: CASIGGSWAGEVNDQFF.

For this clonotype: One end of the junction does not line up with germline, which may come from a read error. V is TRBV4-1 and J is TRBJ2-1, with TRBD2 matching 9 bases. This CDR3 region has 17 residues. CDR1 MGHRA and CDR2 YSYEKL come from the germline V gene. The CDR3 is CDSSQSWGLADYNEQFF. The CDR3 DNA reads TGCGACAGCAGCCAATCGTGGGGACTAGCAGACTACAATGAGCAGTTCTTC.

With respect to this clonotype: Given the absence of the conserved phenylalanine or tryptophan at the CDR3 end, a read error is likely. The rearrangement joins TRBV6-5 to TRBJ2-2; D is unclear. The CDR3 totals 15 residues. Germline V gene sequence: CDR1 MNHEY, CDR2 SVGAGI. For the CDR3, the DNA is TGTGCCAACAGTTACGCAATGGACGGCACCGGGGAGCTGTTTTCT. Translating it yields CANSYAMDGTGELFS.

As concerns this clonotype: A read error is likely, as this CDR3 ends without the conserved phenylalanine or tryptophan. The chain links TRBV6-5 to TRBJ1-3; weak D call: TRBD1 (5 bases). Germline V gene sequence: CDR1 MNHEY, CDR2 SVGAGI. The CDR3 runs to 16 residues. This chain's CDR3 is CAGSYGQGSSGNTIYL. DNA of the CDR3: TGTGCCGGCAGTTACGGTCAGGGTTCCTCTGGAAACACCATATATCTT.

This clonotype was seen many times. The CDR3 DNA is TGTGCCAGCAGTTTCCGAAGCGGGAGGGCCCTCTACGAGCAGTACTTC. It is translated as CASSFRSGRALYEQYF. This chain links TRBV28 with TRBJ2-7, with TRBD2 identical over 10 bases. Losses at the gene ends were 3 bases for V and 3 bases for J; bases not matched to a gene: 8. The CDR3 totals 16 residues. The germline gives CDR1 MDHEN, CDR2 SYDVKM.

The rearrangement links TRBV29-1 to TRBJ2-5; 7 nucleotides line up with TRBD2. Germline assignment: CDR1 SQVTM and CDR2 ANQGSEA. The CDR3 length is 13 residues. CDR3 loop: CCIGGRVAETQYF. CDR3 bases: TGCTGCATTGGTGGGAGGGTCGCTGAGACCCAGTACTTC.

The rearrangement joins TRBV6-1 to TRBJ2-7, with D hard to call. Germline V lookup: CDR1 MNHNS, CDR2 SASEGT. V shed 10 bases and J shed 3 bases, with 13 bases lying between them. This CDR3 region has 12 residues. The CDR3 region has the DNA TGTGCCAATGAATGGGTTTTCTACGAGCAGTACTTC. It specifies CANEWVFYEQYF.

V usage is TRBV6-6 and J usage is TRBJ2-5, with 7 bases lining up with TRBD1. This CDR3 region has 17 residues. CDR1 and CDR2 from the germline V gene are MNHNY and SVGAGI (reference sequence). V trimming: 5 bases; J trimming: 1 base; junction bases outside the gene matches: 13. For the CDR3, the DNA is TGTGCCAGCAGTCACGCATACCGGGACAGCGTCCAAGAGACCCAGTACTTC. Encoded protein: CASSHAYRDSVQETQYF.

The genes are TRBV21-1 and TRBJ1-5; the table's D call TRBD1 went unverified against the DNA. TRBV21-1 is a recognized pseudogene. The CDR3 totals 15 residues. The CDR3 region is CASSRQGGDNQPQHF. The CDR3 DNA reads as TGTGCCAGCAGCAGACAGGGTGGGGACAATCAGCCCCAGCATTTT.

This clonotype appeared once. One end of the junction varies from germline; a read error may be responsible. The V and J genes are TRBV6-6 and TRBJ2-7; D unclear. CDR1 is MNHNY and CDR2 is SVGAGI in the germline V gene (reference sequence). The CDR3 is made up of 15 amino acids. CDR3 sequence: CASNYLPQPTYEQYF. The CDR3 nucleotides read TGTGCCAGCAATTATTTGCCGCAACCGACCTACGAACAGTACTTC.

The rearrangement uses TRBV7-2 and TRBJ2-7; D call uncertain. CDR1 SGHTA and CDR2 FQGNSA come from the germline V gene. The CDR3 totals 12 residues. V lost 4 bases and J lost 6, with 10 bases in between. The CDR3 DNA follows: TGTGCCAGCAGCTCTCCGCCGGGCGAGCAGTACTTC. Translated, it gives CASSSPPGEQYF.

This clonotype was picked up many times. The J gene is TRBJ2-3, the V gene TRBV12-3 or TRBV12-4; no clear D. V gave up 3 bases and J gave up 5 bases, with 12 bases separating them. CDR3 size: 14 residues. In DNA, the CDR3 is TGTGCCAGCAGTTTTACGGAGAGAAGAGATACGCAGTATTTT. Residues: CASSFTERRDTQYF.

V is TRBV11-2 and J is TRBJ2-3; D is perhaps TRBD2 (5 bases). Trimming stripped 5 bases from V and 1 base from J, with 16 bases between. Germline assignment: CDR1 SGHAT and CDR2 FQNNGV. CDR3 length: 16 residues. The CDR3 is CASSPPTSGCTDTQYF. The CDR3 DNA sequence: TGTGCCAGCAGCCCCCCAACCAGCGGCTGCACAGATACGCAGTATTTT.

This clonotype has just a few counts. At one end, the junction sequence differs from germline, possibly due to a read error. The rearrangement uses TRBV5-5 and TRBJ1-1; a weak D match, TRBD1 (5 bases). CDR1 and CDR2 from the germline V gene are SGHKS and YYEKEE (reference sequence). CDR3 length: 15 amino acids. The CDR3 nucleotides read TGTGTCAGCAGTTTGGTCGGGGGAGCGAACACTGAAGCTTTCTTT. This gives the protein CVSSLVGGANTEAFF.

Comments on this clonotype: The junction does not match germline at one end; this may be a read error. CDR3 bases: TGCGCGAGCAGCCAAGTTTCTAGCAGCTCAAGGGAGCAGTCCTTC. Encoded protein: CASSQVSSSSREQSF. The gene calls are TRBV4-1 and TRBJ2-1; D is possibly TRBD2 (5 bases). The CDR3 is 15 residues long. CDR1 MGHRA and CDR2 YSYEKL come from the germline V gene.

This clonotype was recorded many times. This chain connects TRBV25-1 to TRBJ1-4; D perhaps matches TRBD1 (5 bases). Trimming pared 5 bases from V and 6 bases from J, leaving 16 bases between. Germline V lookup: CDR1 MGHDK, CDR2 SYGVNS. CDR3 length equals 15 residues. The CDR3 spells CASSPGQGRYEKLFF. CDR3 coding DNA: TGTGCCAGCAGTCCGGGGCAGGGTAGATATGAAAAACTGTTTTTT. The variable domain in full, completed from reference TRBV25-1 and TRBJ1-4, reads EADIYQTPRYLVIGTGKKITLECSQTMGHDKMYWYQQDPGMELHLIHYSYGVNSTEKGDLSSESTVSRIRTEHFPLTLESARPSHTSQYLCASSPGQGRYEKLFFGSGTQLSVL.

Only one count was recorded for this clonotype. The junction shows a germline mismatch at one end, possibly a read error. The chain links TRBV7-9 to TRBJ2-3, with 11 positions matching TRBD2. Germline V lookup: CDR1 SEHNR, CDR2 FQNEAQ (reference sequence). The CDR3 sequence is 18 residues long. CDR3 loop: CASSLGSSGRASTDTQYF. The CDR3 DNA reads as TGTGCCAGCAGCTTAGGCAGTAGCGGGAGGGCCAGCACGGATACGCAGTATTTT.

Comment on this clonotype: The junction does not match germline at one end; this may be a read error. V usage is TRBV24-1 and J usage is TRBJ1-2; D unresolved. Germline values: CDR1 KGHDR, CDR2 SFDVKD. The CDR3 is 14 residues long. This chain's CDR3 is CTTSDRLANCGYTF. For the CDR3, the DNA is TGTACCACCAGTGATAGGTTAGCTAACTGTGGCTACACCTTC.

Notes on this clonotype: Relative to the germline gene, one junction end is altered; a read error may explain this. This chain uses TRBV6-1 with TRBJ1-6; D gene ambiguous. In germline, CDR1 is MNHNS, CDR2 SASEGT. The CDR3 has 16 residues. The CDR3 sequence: CVSIEALRGRNSPLHF. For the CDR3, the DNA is TGTGTCAGCATTGAAGCGCTCCGTGGCAGAAATTCACCCCTCCACTTT.

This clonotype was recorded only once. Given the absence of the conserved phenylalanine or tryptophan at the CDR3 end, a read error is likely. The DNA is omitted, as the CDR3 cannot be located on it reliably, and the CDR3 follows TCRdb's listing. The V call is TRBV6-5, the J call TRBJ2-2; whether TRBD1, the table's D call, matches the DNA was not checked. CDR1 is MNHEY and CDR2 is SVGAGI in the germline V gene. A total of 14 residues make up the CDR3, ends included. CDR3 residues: CASSGSYWDGELSL.

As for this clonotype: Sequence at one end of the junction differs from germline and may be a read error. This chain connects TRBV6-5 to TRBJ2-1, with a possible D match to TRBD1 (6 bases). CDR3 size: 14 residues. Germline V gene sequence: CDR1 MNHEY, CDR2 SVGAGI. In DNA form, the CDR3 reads TGTGTCAGCAGTTGGCAGGACAGTGGCAATGAGCAGTTCTTC. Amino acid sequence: CVSSWQDSGNEQFF.

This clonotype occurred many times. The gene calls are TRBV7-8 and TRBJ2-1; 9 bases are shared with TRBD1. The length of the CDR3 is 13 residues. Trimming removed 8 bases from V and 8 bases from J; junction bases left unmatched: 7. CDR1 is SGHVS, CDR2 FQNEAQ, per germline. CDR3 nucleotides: TGTGCCAGCGTGGGACAGGGCAGTGATGAGCAGTTCTTC. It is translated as CASVGQGSDEQFF.

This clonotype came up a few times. The CDR3 here is CASGLAGEQFF. The CDR3 DNA sequence: TGTGCCAGCGGTTTAGCGGGAGAGCAGTTCTTC. V and J are TRBV11-1 and TRBJ2-1, with 8 bases matching TRBD2. The germline gives CDR1 SGHAT, CDR2 FQDESV (reference sequence). The CDR3 runs 11 residues. V dropped 8 bases and J dropped 10; count of bases not matched to a gene: 4.

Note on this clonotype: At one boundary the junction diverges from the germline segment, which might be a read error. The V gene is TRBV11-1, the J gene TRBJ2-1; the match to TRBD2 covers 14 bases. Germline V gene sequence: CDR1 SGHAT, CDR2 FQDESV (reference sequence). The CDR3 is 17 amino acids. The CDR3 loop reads CASSLGLAGEVDNELYF. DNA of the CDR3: TGTGCAAGCAGCCTGGGACTAGCGGGAGAAGTTGACAATGAGCTGTACTTC.